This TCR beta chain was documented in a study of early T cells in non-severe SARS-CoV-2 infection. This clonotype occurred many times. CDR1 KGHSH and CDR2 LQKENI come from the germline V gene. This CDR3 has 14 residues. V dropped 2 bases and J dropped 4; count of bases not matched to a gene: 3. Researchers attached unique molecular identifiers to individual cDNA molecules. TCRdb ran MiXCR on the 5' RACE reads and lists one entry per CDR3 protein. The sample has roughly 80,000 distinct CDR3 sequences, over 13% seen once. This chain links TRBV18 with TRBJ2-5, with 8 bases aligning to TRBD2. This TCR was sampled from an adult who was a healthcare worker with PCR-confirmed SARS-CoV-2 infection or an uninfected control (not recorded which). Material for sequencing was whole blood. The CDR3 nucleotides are TGTGCCAGCTCACCAGGCGGGAGGAGAGAGACCCAGTACTTC. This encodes CASSPGGRRETQYF.